Listed below are T cell receptor beta chains from one sample, sequenced in a study of T cell responses to AZD1222 COVID-19 vaccine. Generated by immunoSEQ multiplex PCR, the TCRdb table keeps only in-frame clones and is missing some. The table lists roughly 110,000 clones, about 90% of them singletons. The input for sequencing was peripheral blood, taken on day 0 of AZD1222 vaccination. All receptors come from an adult in good health. The CDR3 runs from the conserved cysteine through the conserved F or W. Fields, in order: J gene, clone size, D gene, V gene, CDR3 protein, CDR3 DNA. The D gene is left open where the match is weak. Size is omitted from some rows. Given values are once, few, many or a class for expanded clones.

J gene: TRBJ1-2; clone size: .; D gene: .; V gene: TRBV12-3/TRBV12-4; CDR3 protein: CASSFSAGFGYTF; CDR3 DNA: TGTGCCAGCAGTTTCTCGGCAGGGTTTGGCTACACCTTC
J gene: TRBJ1-1; clone size: .; D gene: TRBD1; V gene: TRBV6-5; CDR3 protein: CASSLRGQGGVTEAFF; CDR3 DNA: TGTGCCAGCAGTTTAAGAGGGCAGGGGGGTGTCACTGAAGCTTTCTTT
J gene: TRBJ1-1; clone size: .; D gene: .; V gene: TRBV2; CDR3 protein: CASSERPGVAEAFF; CDR3 DNA: TGTGCCAGCAGTGAAAGGCCCGGAGTGGCTGAAGCTTTCTTT
J gene: TRBJ1-2; clone size: .; D gene: .; V gene: TRBV6-2/TRBV6-3; CDR3 protein: CASSPDTARRGYGYTF; CDR3 DNA: TGTGCCAGCAGCCCCGACACAGCGAGGCGCGGGTATGGCTACACCTTC
J gene: TRBJ2-7; clone size: .; D gene: .; V gene: TRBV19; CDR3 protein: CASSIGDTYEQYF; CDR3 DNA: TGTGCCAGTAGTATAGGGGATACCTACGAGCAGTACTTC
J gene: TRBJ2-3; clone size: .; D gene: .; V gene: TRBV9; CDR3 protein: CASSGNTDTQYF; CDR3 DNA: TGTGCCAGCAGCGGAAACACAGATACGCAGTATTTT
J gene: TRBJ2-1; clone size: once; D gene: TRBD2; V gene: TRBV7-2; CDR3 protein: CASSSLLGRGGHEQFF; CDR3 DNA: TGTGCCAGCAGCTCTTTGCTCGGGCGGGGGGGCCATGAGCAGTTCTTC
J gene: TRBJ1-3; clone size: .; D gene: .; V gene: TRBV6-1; CDR3 protein: CASSEALGGSTGNTIYF; CDR3 DNA: TGTGCCAGCAGTGAAGCGCTTGGGGGTTCGACTGGAAACACCATATATTTT
J gene: TRBJ2-2; clone size: .; D gene: .; V gene: TRBV2; CDR3 protein: CASSEARGNTGELFF; CDR3 DNA: TGTGCCAGCAGTGAAGCAAGAGGTAACACCGGGGAGCTGTTTTTT
J gene: TRBJ2-2; clone size: .; D gene: TRBD1; V gene: TRBV7-2; CDR3 protein: CASSLVQGAGELFF; CDR3 DNA: TGTGCCAGCAGCTTAGTGCAGGGGGCCGGGGAGCTGTTTTTT
J gene: TRBJ2-1; clone size: .; D gene: .; V gene: TRBV5-4; CDR3 protein: CASSLMGDNEQFF; CDR3 DNA: TGTGCCAGCAGCTTGATGGGAGACAATGAGCAGTTCTTC
J gene: TRBJ1-6; clone size: .; D gene: TRBD1; V gene: TRBV5-1; CDR3 protein: CASSFTPGQGYSPLHF; CDR3 DNA: TGCGCCAGCAGCTTTACACCGGGACAGGGGTATTCACCCCTCCACTTT
J gene: TRBJ1-5; clone size: .; D gene: .; V gene: TRBV30; CDR3 protein: CAWSPQYNQPQHF; CDR3 DNA: TGTGCCTGGAGTCCCCAGTACAATCAGCCCCAGCATTTT
J gene: TRBJ2-3; clone size: .; D gene: TRBD2; V gene: TRBV11-2; CDR3 protein: CASSFGGGGTDTQYF; CDR3 DNA: TGTGCCAGCAGCTTCGGCGGGGGGGGCACAGATACGCAGTATTTT
J gene: TRBJ1-2; clone size: .; D gene: .; V gene: TRBV19; CDR3 protein: CASSMDSANYGYTF; CDR3 DNA: TGTGCCAGTAGTATGGACAGTGCCAACTATGGCTACACCTTC
J gene: TRBJ2-1; clone size: once; D gene: TRBD1; V gene: TRBV7-9; CDR3 protein: CASSRDSYNEQFF; CDR3 DNA: TGTGCCAGCAGCCGGGACAGCTACAATGAGCAGTTCTTC
J gene: TRBJ2-1; clone size: .; D gene: TRBD2; V gene: TRBV9; CDR3 protein: CASSVSGYENNEQFF; CDR3 DNA: TGTGCCAGCAGCGTTAGCGGGTACGAGAACAATGAGCAGTTCTTC
J gene: TRBJ2-3; clone size: once; D gene: .; V gene: TRBV24-1; CDR3 protein: CATSDRDTQYF; CDR3 DNA: TGTGCCACCAGTGATCGGGATACGCAGTATTTT
J gene: TRBJ2-7; clone size: .; D gene: .; V gene: TRBV5-1; CDR3 protein: CASSWGTGSSYEQYF; CDR3 DNA: TGCGCCAGCAGCTGGGGGACGGGGAGCTCCTACGAGCAGTACTTC
J gene: TRBJ1-1; clone size: few; D gene: .; V gene: TRBV12-3/TRBV12-4; CDR3 protein: CASSPRQFAEAFF; CDR3 DNA: TGTGCCAGCAGTCCCCGACAGTTTGCTGAAGCTTTCTTT
J gene: TRBJ1-5; clone size: .; D gene: .; V gene: TRBV7-8; CDR3 protein: CASSFMGDYSNQPQHF; CDR3 DNA: TGTGCCAGCAGCTTCATGGGGGACTATAGCAATCAGCCCCAGCATTTT
J gene: TRBJ2-3; clone size: once; D gene: TRBD2; V gene: TRBV5-1; CDR3 protein: CARSWGAGGPSGTDTQYF; CDR3 DNA: TGCGCCCGCAGCTGGGGGGCGGGGGGGCCCTCGGGCACAGATACGCAGTATTTT
J gene: TRBJ1-5; clone size: .; D gene: .; V gene: TRBV18; CDR3 protein: CASSPLGLSVVQPQHF; CDR3 DNA: TGTGCCAGCTCACCTCTGGGTTTGAGCGTCGTGCAGCCCCAGCATTTT
J gene: TRBJ2-1; clone size: .; D gene: TRBD2; V gene: TRBV9; CDR3 protein: CASTSGSYNEQFF; CDR3 DNA: TGTGCCAGCACTAGCGGATCCTACAATGAGCAGTTCTTC
J gene: TRBJ2-2; clone size: few; D gene: TRBD1; V gene: TRBV29-1; CDR3 protein: CSVEWDRGGELFF; CDR3 DNA: TGCAGCGTTGAGTGGGACAGGGGCGGGGAGCTGTTTTTT
J gene: TRBJ1-5; clone size: .; D gene: TRBD1; V gene: TRBV5-6; CDR3 protein: CASSLGGQGGHQPQHF; CDR3 DNA: TGTGCCAGCAGCTTGGGGGGACAGGGTGGTCATCAGCCCCAGCATTTT
J gene: TRBJ2-5; clone size: .; D gene: .; V gene: TRBV4-1; CDR3 protein: CASSQVYQETQYF; CDR3 DNA: TGCGCCAGCAGCCAAGTATACCAAGAGACCCAGTACTTC
J gene: TRBJ1-2; clone size: .; D gene: .; V gene: TRBV9; CDR3 protein: CASSPLGGLVDGYTF; CDR3 DNA: TGTGCCAGCAGCCCCCTTGGGGGTTTGGTTGATGGCTACACCTTC
J gene: TRBJ2-3; clone size: .; D gene: TRBD2; V gene: TRBV5-4; CDR3 protein: CAAGSDAGGSTDTQYF; CDR3 DNA: TGTGCAGCTGGGAGTGACGCGGGGGGTAGCACAGATACGCAGTATTTT
J gene: TRBJ2-3; clone size: .; D gene: TRBD2; V gene: TRBV20-1; CDR3 protein: CSAYGLGTQYF; CDR3 DNA: TGCAGTGCTTATGGACTAGGGACGCAGTATTTT
J gene: TRBJ1-2; clone size: .; D gene: .; V gene: TRBV3-1/TRBV3-2; CDR3 protein: CASSQAGSMGVDGYTF; CDR3 DNA: TGTGCCAGCAGCCAAGCTGGAAGTATGGGGGTGGATGGCTACACCTTC
J gene: TRBJ2-7; clone size: .; D gene: TRBD1; V gene: TRBV7-9; CDR3 protein: CASSLTQGAYEQYF; CDR3 DNA: TGTGCCAGCAGCTTAACACAGGGGGCCTACGAGCAGTACTTC
J gene: TRBJ1-2; clone size: .; D gene: TRBD1; V gene: TRBV9; CDR3 protein: CASSVGTGSNYGYTF; CDR3 DNA: TGTGCCAGCAGCGTTGGGACAGGGAGTAACTATGGCTACACCTTC
J gene: TRBJ2-7; clone size: .; D gene: .; V gene: TRBV7-8; CDR3 protein: CASSRGLRSYEQYF; CDR3 DNA: TGTGCCAGCAGCCGAGGACTTCGCTCCTACGAGCAGTACTTC
J gene: TRBJ2-1; clone size: few; D gene: TRBD2; V gene: TRBV20-1; CDR3 protein: CSASALAAGGEQFF; CDR3 DNA: TGCAGTGCTAGTGCACTAGCGGCGGGCGGTGAGCAGTTCTTC
J gene: TRBJ1-1; clone size: .; D gene: .; V gene: TRBV10-3; CDR3 protein: CAISESGGRDEAFF; CDR3 DNA: TGTGCCATCAGTGAGTCCGGCGGGCGGGATGAAGCTTTCTTT
J gene: TRBJ1-1; clone size: .; D gene: .; V gene: TRBV5-1; CDR3 protein: CASRGNTEAFF; CDR3 DNA: TGCGCCAGTAGGGGGAACACTGAAGCTTTCTTT
J gene: TRBJ2-1; clone size: .; D gene: .; V gene: TRBV6-5; CDR3 protein: CASSPTGTYNEQFF; CDR3 DNA: TGTGCCAGCAGTCCGACAGGTACCTACAATGAGCAGTTCTTC
J gene: TRBJ2-7; clone size: once; D gene: .; V gene: TRBV12-3/TRBV12-4; CDR3 protein: CASSRTAYEQYF; CDR3 DNA: TGTGCCAGCAGTCGCACAGCCTACGAGCAGTACTTC
J gene: TRBJ2-7; clone size: once; D gene: .; V gene: TRBV12-3/TRBV12-4; CDR3 protein: CASSFAHEQYF; CDR3 DNA: TGTGCCAGCAGTTTTGCCCACGAGCAGTACTTC
J gene: TRBJ1-4; clone size: .; D gene: .; V gene: TRBV15; CDR3 protein: CATRGFGNEKLFF; CDR3 DNA: TGTGCCACCAGGGGTTTCGGAAATGAAAAACTGTTTTTT
J gene: TRBJ2-5; clone size: .; D gene: .; V gene: TRBV12-5; CDR3 protein: CASGSGQNQETQYF; CDR3 DNA: TGTGCTAGTGGCTCCGGACAGAACCAAGAGACCCAGTACTTC
J gene: TRBJ1-6; clone size: .; D gene: .; V gene: TRBV16; CDR3 protein: CASSQWGGNSPLHF; CDR3 DNA: TGTGCCAGCAGCCAATGGGGTGGAAATTCACCCCTCCACTTT
J gene: TRBJ2-3; clone size: .; D gene: .; V gene: TRBV19; CDR3 protein: CASSAFRGYTDTQYF; CDR3 DNA: TGTGCCAGTAGTGCCTTCCGGGGTTACACAGATACGCAGTATTTT
J gene: TRBJ2-7; clone size: .; D gene: TRBD1; V gene: TRBV18; CDR3 protein: CASSPPGQGGYEQYF; CDR3 DNA: TGTGCCAGCTCACCCCCGGGACAGGGTGGATACGAGCAGTACTTC
J gene: TRBJ1-4; clone size: .; D gene: .; V gene: TRBV10-1; CDR3 protein: CASSGSGNEKLFF; CDR3 DNA: TGCGCCAGCAGCGGCTCAGGCAATGAAAAACTGTTTTTT
J gene: TRBJ1-1; clone size: .; D gene: TRBD1; V gene: TRBV14; CDR3 protein: CASRFGQVSTEAFF; CDR3 DNA: TGTGCCAGCAGATTCGGACAGGTCAGCACTGAAGCTTTCTTT
J gene: TRBJ2-1; clone size: .; D gene: .; V gene: TRBV14; CDR3 protein: CASSQDRGPYNEQFF; CDR3 DNA: TGTGCCAGCAGCCAAGATCGGGGTCCCTACAATGAGCAGTTCTTC
J gene: TRBJ2-2; clone size: .; D gene: TRBD2; V gene: TRBV4-3; CDR3 protein: CASSQELAGGANTGELFF; CDR3 DNA: TGCGCCAGCAGCCAAGAACTGGCGGGGGGGGCGAACACCGGGGAGCTGTTTTTT
J gene: TRBJ2-5; clone size: .; D gene: TRBD1; V gene: TRBV11-1; CDR3 protein: CASSAGQGPETQYF; CDR3 DNA: TGTGCCAGCAGCGCGGGACAGGGCCCAGAGACCCAGTACTTC
J gene: TRBJ1-2; clone size: .; D gene: TRBD1; V gene: TRBV19; CDR3 protein: CASSIDLEGTGYGYTF; CDR3 DNA: TGTGCCAGTAGTATAGATCTTGAGGGGACAGGCTATGGCTACACCTTC
J gene: TRBJ1-6; clone size: .; D gene: .; V gene: TRBV7-9; CDR3 protein: CASSLVLSYNSPLHF; CDR3 DNA: TGTGCCAGCAGCTTAGTACTGAGCTATAATTCACCCCTCCACTTT
J gene: TRBJ2-2; clone size: .; D gene: .; V gene: TRBV7-9; CDR3 protein: CASSPNTGELFF; CDR3 DNA: TGTGCCAGCAGCCCGAACACCGGGGAGCTGTTTTTT